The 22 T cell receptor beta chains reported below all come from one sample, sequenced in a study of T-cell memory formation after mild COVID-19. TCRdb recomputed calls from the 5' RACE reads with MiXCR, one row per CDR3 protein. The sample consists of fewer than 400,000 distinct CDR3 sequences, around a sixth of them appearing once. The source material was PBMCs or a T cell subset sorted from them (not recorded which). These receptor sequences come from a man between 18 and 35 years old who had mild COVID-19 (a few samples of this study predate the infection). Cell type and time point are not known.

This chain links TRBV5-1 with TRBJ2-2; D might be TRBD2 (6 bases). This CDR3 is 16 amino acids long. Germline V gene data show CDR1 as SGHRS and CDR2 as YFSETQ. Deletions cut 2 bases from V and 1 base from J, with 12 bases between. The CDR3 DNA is TGCGCCAGCAGCTTAGTGGCGGGGCGGAACACCGGGGAGCTGTTTTTT. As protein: CASSLVAGRNTGELFF.

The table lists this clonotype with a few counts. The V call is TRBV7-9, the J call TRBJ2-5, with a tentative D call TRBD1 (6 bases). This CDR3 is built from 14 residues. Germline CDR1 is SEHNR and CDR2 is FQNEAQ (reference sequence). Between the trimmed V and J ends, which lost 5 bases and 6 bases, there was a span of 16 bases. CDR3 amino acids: CASSAGSGVQTQYF. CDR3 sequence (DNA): TGTGCCAGCAGCGCTGGATCAGGGGTGCAGACCCAGTACTTC.

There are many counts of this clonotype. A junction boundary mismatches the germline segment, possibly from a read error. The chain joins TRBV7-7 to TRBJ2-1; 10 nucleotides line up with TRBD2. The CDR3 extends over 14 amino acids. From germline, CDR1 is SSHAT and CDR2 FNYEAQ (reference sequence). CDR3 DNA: TGTGCTAGCAGCCCCGGACTAGCGGCCCATGAGCAGTTCTTC. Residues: CASSPGLAAHEQFF. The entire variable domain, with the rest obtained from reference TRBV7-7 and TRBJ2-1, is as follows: GAGVSQSPRYKVTKRGQDVTLRCDPISSHATLYWYQQALGQGPEFLTYFNYEAQPDKSGLPSDRFSAERPEGSISTLTIQRTEQRDSAMYRCASSPGLAAHEQFFGPGTRLTVL.

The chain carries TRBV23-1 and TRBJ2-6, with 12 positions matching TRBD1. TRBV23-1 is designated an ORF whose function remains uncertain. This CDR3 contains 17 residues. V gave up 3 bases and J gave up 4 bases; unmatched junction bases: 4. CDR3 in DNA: TGCGCCAGCAGTCAGGGGACAGGGGGCGCCGGGGCCAACGTCCTGACTTTC. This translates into CASSQGTGGAGANVLTF.

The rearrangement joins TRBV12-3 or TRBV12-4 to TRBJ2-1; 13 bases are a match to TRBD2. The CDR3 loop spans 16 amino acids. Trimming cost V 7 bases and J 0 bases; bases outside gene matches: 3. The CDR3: CASTRTSGGSYNEQFF. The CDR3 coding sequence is TGTGCCAGCACTCGGACTAGCGGGGGCTCCTACAATGAGCAGTTCTTC.

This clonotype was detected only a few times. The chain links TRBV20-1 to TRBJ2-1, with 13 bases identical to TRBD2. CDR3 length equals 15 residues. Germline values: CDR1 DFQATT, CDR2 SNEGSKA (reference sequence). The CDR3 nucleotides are TGCAGCCGCCTGGGACTAGCGGGGCCTAGGGATGAGCAGTTCTTC. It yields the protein CSRLGLAGPRDEQFF.

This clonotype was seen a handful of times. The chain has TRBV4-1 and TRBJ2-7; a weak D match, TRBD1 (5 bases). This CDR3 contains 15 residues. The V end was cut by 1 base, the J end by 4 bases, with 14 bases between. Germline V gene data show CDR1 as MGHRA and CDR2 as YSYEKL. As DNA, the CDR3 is TGCGCCAGCAGCCAAGGAGGAGCAGGGTCATACGAGCAGTACGTC. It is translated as CASSQGGAGSYEQYV.

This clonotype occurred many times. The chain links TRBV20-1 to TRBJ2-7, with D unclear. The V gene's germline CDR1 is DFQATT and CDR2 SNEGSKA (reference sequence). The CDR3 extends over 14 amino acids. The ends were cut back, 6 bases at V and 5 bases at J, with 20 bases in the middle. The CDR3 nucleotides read TGCAGTGCACCCAACCCACAGCAAGCAAACGAGCAGTACGTC. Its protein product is CSAPNPQQANEQYV.

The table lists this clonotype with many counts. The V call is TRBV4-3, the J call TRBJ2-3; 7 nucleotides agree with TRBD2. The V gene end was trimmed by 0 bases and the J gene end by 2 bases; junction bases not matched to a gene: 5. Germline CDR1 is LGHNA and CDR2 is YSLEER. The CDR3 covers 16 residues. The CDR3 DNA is TGCGCCAGCAGCCAAGAAGGTCTAGCGGACACAGATACGCAGTATTTT. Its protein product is CASSQEGLADTDTQYF.

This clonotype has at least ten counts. The CDR3, as DNA: TGTGCCAGCAGCCTGCGACTAGCGGGGGGCTCAGATACGCAGTATTTT. Its translation is CASSLRLAGGSDTQYF. The chain couples TRBV7-2 to TRBJ2-3, with 13 bases lining up with TRBD2. The CDR3 consists of 16 residues. The ends lost 5 bases at V and 4 bases at J; junction bases unmatched: 6. CDR1 is SGHTA and CDR2 is FQGNSA in the germline V gene.

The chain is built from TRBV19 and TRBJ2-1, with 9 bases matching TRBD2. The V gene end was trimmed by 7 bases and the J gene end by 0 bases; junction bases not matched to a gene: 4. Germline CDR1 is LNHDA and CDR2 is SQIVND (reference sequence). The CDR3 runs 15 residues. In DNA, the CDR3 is TGTGCCAGTATAAGCGGGGGGAGCTCCTACAATGAGCAGTTCTTC. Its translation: CASISGGSSYNEQFF.

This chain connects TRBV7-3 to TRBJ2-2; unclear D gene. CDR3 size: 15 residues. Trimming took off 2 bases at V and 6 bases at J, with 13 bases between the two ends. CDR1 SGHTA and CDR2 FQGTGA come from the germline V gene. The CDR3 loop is CASSLGPGDSGELFF. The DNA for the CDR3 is TGTGCCAGCAGCTTAGGTCCGGGTGACTCCGGGGAGCTGTTTTTT.

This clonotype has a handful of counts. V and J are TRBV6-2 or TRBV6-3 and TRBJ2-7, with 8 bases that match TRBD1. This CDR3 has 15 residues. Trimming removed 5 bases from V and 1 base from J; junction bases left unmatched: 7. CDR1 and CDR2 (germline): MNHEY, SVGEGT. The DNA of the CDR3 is TGTGCCAGCAGTCTCAGGGGGCCGGGATCCTACGAGCAGTACGTC. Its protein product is CASSLRGPGSYEQYV.

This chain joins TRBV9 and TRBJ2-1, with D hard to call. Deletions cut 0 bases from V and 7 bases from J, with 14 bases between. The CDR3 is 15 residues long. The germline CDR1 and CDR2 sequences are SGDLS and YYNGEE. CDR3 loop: CASSVENTLGNEQFF. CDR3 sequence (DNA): TGTGCCAGCAGCGTAGAGAACACCTTAGGGAATGAGCAGTTCTTC. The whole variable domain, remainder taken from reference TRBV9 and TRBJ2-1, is DSGVTQTPKHLITATGQRVTLRCSPRSGDLSVYWYQQSLDQGLQFLIQYYNGEERAKGNILERFSAQQFPDLHSELNLSSLELGDSALYFCASSVENTLGNEQFFGPGTRLTVL.

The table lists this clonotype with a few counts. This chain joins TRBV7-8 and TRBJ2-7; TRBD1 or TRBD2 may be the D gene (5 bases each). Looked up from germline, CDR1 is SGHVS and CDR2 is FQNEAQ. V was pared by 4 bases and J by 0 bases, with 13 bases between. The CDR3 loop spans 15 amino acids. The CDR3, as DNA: TGTGCCAGCAGCTCCCGGGACCGAAGCTCCTACGAGCAGTACTTC. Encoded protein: CASSSRDRSSYEQYF.

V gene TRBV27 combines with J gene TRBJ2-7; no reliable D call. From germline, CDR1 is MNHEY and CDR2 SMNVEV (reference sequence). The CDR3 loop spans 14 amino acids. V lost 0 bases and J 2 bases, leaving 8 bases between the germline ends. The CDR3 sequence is CASSLSADTYEQYF. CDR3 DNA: TGTGCCAGCAGTTTATCCGCTGATACCTACGAGCAGTACTTC.

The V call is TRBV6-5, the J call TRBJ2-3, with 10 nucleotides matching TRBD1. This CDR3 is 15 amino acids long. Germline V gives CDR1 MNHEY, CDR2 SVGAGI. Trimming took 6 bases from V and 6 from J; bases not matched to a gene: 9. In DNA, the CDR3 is TGTGCCAGCAGCACAAGACAGGGGGCTTTTGATACGCAGTATTTT. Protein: CASSTRQGAFDTQYF.

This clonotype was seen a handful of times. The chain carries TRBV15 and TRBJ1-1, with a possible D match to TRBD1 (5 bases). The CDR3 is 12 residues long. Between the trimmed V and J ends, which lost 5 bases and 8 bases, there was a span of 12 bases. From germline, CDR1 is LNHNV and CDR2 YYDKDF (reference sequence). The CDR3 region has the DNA TGTGCCACCAGCTGGGGGGGGGTAGAAGCTTTCTTT. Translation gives CATSWGGVEAFF.

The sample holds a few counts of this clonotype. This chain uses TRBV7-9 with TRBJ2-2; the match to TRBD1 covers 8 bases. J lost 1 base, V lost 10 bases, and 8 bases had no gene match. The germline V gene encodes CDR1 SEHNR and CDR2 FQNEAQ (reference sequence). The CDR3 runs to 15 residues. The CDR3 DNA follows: TGTGCCACCCGGTCCGGGACAGGGAACACCGGGGAGCTGTTTTTT. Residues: CATRSGTGNTGELFF.

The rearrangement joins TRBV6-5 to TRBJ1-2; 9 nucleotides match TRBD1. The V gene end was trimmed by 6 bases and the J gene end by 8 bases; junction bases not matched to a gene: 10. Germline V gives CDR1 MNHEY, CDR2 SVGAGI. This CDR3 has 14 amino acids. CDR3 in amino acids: CASSNPTGGGGYTF. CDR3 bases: TGTGCCAGCAGCAACCCAACAGGGGGCGGCGGCTACACCTTC.

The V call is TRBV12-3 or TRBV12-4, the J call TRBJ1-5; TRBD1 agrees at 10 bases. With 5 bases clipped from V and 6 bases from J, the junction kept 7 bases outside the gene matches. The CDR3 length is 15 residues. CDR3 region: CASSGTGDFRQPQHF. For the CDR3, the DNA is TGTGCCAGCAGTGGGACAGGGGATTTCCGTCAGCCCCAGCATTTT.

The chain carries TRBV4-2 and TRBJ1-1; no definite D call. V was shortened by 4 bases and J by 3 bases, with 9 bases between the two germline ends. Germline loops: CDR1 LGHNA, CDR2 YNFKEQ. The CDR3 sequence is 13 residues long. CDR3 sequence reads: CASSPYVHTEAFF. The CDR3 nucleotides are TGTGCCAGCAGCCCGTACGTCCACACTGAAGCTTTCTTT.